A single sample gave rise to the 16 T cell receptor beta chains below, sequenced in a study of T cell responses to AZD1222 COVID-19 vaccine. The protocol was immunoSEQ multiplex PCR, while the TCRdb copy is restricted to in-frame clones and leaves out a portion. The repertoire consists of roughly 100,000 clones, with roughly nine tenths occurring once and the leading ten covering approximately 5%. The sequences come from peripheral blood, collected on day 0 of AZD1222 vaccination. Receptors were obtained from an adult in good health.

This chain uses TRBV28 with TRBJ1-2, with 9 bases identical to TRBD1. The CDR3 runs 13 residues. The ends lost 4 bases at V and 5 bases at J; junction bases unmatched: 2. Germline-derived CDR1 and CDR2 are MDHEN and SYDVKM. CDR3 sequence reads: CASSSGQGYGYTF. The CDR3 nucleotides read TGTGCCAGCAGTTCGGGACAGGGTTATGGCTACACCTTC.

This clone was found once. The chain uses TRBV2 and TRBJ2-6; D may correspond to TRBD1 or TRBD2 (5 bases each). The V gene lost 5 bases and the J gene lost 4 bases, with 12 bases spanning the gap. The germline gives CDR1 SNHLY, CDR2 FYNNEI. The CDR3 extends over 15 amino acids. CDR3 sequence: CASSLGVTGANVLTF. The CDR3 DNA reads as TGTGCCAGCAGTTTGGGGGTCACCGGGGCCAACGTCCTGACTTTC.

The chain has TRBV5-1 and TRBJ2-2, with 10 bases matching TRBD2. Germline loops: CDR1 SGHRS, CDR2 YFSETQ. The junction had 3 bases not matched to a gene; V was cut back by 0 bases and J by 7 bases. This CDR3 has 15 residues. CDR3 sequence: CASSLVASGSGELFF. As DNA, the CDR3 is TGCGCCAGCAGCTTGGTGGCTAGCGGGAGCGGGGAGCTGTTTTTT. Together with reference TRBV5-1 and TRBJ2-2, the CDR3 gives the full variable domain: KAGVTQTPRYLIKTRGQQVTLSCSPISGHRSVSWYQQTPGQGLQFLFEYFSETQRNKGNFPGRFSGRQFSNSRSEMNVSTLELGDSALYLCASSLVASGSGELFFGEGSRLTVL.

CDR3: CASSSDRGNTQYF. As DNA, the CDR3 is TGTGCCAGCAGCTCGGACAGGGGTAATACGCAGTATTTT. The chain joins TRBV7-3 to TRBJ2-3; TRBD1 matches at 9 bases. J gave up 7 bases and V 4 bases, and 3 bases lay outside the gene matches. The CDR3 consists of 13 residues. CDR1 and CDR2 (germline): SGHTA, FQGTGA.

The gene calls are TRBV11-2 and TRBJ2-3; 13 bases are shared with TRBD2. With 1 base clipped from V and 6 bases from J, the junction kept 4 bases outside the gene matches. CDR1 is SGHAT and CDR2 is FQNNGV in the germline V gene. This CDR3 region has 16 residues. CDR3 amino acids: CASSLVGLAGADTQYF. The CDR3 DNA reads TGTGCCAGCAGCTTAGTAGGACTAGCGGGAGCTGATACGCAGTATTTT.

This chain links TRBV11-2 with TRBJ2-6; either TRBD1 or TRBD2 may supply D (6 bases each). The CDR3 sequence is 16 residues long. Germline CDR1 reads SGHAT; CDR2 reads FQNNGV. V lost 5 bases to trimming and J lost 0 bases, with 11 bases between them. The CDR3 loop is CASSGGQNSGANVLTF. In DNA, the CDR3 is TGTGCCAGCAGCGGGGGGCAAAACTCTGGGGCCAACGTCCTGACTTTC.

Notes on this clone: The DNA is omitted, as the CDR3 cannot be located on it reliably, and the CDR3 follows TCRdb's listing. The V and J genes are TRBV20-1 and TRBJ2-1; TRBD1, the table's D call, was not compared with the DNA. The germline CDR1 and CDR2 sequences are DFQATT and SNEGSKA (reference sequence). The CDR3 contains 11 residues when both ends are counted. CDR3 amino acids: CSASVGLGNFF.

V gene TRBV27 combines with J gene TRBJ2-6; 10 nucleotides align to TRBD1. The CDR3 has 20 amino acids. Germline loops: CDR1 MNHEY, CDR2 SMNVEV (reference sequence). With V trimmed by 4 bases and J by 1 base, 13 bases remained unmatched. The CDR3 loop reads CASSSARDRGIPSGANVLTF. The CDR3 bases are TGTGCCAGCAGTTCCGCTCGGGACAGGGGAATTCCTTCTGGGGCCAACGTCCTGACTTTC.

The rearrangement uses TRBV4-2 and TRBJ1-5; D call uncertain. The V gene lost 3 bases and the J gene lost 2 bases, with 8 bases spanning the gap. The length of the CDR3 is 14 residues. The germline CDR1 and CDR2 sequences are LGHNA and YNFKEQ. CDR3 nucleotide sequence: TGTGCCAGCAGCCAGGGTCGGGGCAATCAGCCCCAGCATTTT. Its translation is CASSQGRGNQPQHF.

The V gene is TRBV19, the J gene TRBJ2-7; 7 bases match TRBD2. Germline values: CDR1 LNHDA, CDR2 SQIVND (reference sequence). The CDR3 has 13 residues. Germline trimming cut 5 bases from V and 3 bases from J; bases unmatched to any gene: 4. CDR3 loop: CASSLGLGYEQYF. CDR3 DNA sequence: TGTGCCAGTAGTTTAGGACTAGGCTACGAGCAGTACTTC.

CDR3 protein: CASSLTGGPLEQYF. CDR3 in DNA: TGTGCCAGCAGCCTCACAGGGGGCCCCCTTGAGCAGTACTTC. The rearrangement links TRBV7-2 to TRBJ2-7; 9 positions agree with TRBD1. CDR3 size: 14 residues. J lost 7 bases, V lost 5 bases, and 9 bases had no gene match. From germline, CDR1 is SGHTA and CDR2 FQGNSA.

The CDR3: CASSAGRGTDTQYF. DNA for the CDR3: TGTGCCAGCAGCGCAGGCAGGGGCACAGATACGCAGTATTTT. The rearrangement links TRBV11-2 to TRBJ2-3; a possible D gene is TRBD1 (5 bases). The germline V and J ends were trimmed by 5 bases and 1 base, with 10 bases remaining between them. This CDR3 is 14 amino acids long. Germline V gene sequence: CDR1 SGHAT, CDR2 FQNNGV.

The chain has TRBV6-5 and TRBJ1-2, with 8 bases identical to TRBD1. The junction had 10 bases not matched to a gene; V was cut back by 11 bases and J by 8 bases. This CDR3 is 12 amino acids long. CDR1 and CDR2 (germline): MNHEY, SVGAGI. The CDR3 here is CAVAGDRPGYTF. The CDR3 DNA sequence: TGTGCCGTAGCCGGGGACAGGCCCGGCTACACCTTC.

This clone was observed a single time. The rearrangement uses TRBV28 and TRBJ1-1; a possible D gene is TRBD1 (6 bases). Germline V gives CDR1 MDHEN, CDR2 SYDVKM. This CDR3 comprises 16 residues. V gave up 4 bases and J gave up 4 bases, with 19 bases separating them. As DNA, the CDR3 is TGTGCCAGCAGTTCTGCCGCAGGTGGCAGGGGCACTGAAGCTTTCTTT. Its protein product is CASSSAAGGRGTEAFF.

The rearrangement uses TRBV20-1 and TRBJ2-1; D is unresolved. The germline V and J ends were trimmed by 5 bases and 9 bases, with 11 bases remaining between them. CDR1 is DFQATT, CDR2 SNEGSKA, per germline (reference sequence). The CDR3 has 11 residues. The CDR3 sequence is CSAPIGIEQFF. CDR3 in DNA: TGCAGTGCTCCAATAGGGATTGAGCAGTTCTTC.

The chain carries TRBV19 and TRBJ1-2; a weak D match, TRBD1 (5 bases). The CDR3 is 14 residues long. Trimming removed 5 bases from V and 4 bases from J, with 14 bases in between. Germline values: CDR1 LNHDA, CDR2 SQIVND (reference sequence). As DNA, the CDR3 is TGTGCCAGTAGTTTGAGGCCGGGGCCCTATGGCTACACCTTC. Its protein is CASSLRPGPYGYTF.